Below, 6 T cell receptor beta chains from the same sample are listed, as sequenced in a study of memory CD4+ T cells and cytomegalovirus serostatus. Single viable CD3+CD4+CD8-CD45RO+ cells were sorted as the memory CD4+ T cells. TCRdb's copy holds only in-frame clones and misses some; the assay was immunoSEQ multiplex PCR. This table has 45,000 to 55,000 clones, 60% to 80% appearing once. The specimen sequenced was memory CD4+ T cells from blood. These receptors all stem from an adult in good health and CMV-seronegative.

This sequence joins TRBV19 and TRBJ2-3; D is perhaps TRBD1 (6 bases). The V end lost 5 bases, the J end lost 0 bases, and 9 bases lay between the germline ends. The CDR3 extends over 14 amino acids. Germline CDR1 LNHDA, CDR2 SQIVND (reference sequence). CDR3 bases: TGTGCCAGTAGTCGGACAGCCAGCACAGATACGCAGTATTTT. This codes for CASSRTASTDTQYF.

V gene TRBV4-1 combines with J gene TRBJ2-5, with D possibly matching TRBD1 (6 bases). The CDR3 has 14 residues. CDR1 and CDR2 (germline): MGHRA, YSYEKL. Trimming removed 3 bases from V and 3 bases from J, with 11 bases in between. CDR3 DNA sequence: TGCGCCAGCAGCCACTTATACAGGGAAGAGACCCAGTACTTC. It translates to CASSHLYREETQYF.

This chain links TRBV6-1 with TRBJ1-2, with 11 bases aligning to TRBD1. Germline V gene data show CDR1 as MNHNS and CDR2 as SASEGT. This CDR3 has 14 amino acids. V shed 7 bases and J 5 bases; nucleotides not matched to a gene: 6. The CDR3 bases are TGTGCCAGCAATATAGGACAGGGGGCATATGGCTACACCTTC. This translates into CASNIGQGAYGYTF.

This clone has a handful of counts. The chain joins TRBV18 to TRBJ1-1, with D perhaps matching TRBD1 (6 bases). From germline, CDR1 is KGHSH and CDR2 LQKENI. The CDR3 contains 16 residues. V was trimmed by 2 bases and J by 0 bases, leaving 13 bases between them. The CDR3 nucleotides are TGTGCCAGCTCACCAAGTACAGGGCGGATGAACACTGAAGCTTTCTTT. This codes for CASSPSTGRMNTEAFF.

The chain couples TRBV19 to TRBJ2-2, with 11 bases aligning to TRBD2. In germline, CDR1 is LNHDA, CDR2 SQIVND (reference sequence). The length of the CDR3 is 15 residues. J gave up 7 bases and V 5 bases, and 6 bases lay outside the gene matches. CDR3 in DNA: TGTGCCAGTAGTGCACTAGCGGGAGTTGGCGGGGAGCTGTTTTTT. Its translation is CASSALAGVGGELFF.

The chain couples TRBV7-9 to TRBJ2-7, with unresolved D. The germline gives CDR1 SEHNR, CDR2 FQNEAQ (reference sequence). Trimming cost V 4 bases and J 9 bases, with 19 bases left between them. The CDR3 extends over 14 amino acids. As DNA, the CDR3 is TGTGCCAGCAGCTCTCCACCAGCTATAGAAGGGCAGTACTTC. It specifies CASSSPPAIEGQYF. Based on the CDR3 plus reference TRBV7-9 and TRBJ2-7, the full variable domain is DTGVSQNPRHKITKRGQNVTFRCDPISEHNRLYWYRQTLGQGPEFLTYFQNEAQLEKSRLLSDRFSAERPKGSFSTLEIQRTEQGDSAMYLCASSSPPAIEGQYFGPGTRLTVT.